The sequence of this T cell receptor (beta chain) was determined in a study of post-analysis software for immune sequencing data. Study-wide findings and caveats: Patients showed TRBV5-6, TRBV5-1 and TRBV20-1 among several TRBV segments more frequent than in controls. F measure clustering grouped samples strongly by preparation batch. Among multiple sclerosis patients, normalized Chao1 diversity was significantly below that of controls.

Unique molecular identifiers were built into the TCR beta cDNA libraries. From approximately 1 to 10 million T cells, 400,000 to 600,000 cDNA molecules were obtained. TCRdb used MiXCR to reprocess the PCR reads, holding one entry per CDR3 protein. This sample has approximately 730,000 distinct CDR3 sequences, with 46% found just once. The V end was cut by 2 bases, the J end by 6 bases, with 11 bases between. This CDR3 has 13 amino acids. Note on this clonotype: Its antigen is as yet unknown.

The sequence was obtained from a girl between 10 and 17 years old with multiple sclerosis. This chain links TRBV12-3 or TRBV12-4 with TRBJ2-7; TRBD1 is a possible D gene (6 bases). Sequenced material: blood. The CDR3 bases are TGTGCCAGCAGTTTAATGGGGGCAGCCGAGCAGTACTTC. Encoded protein: CASSLMGAAEQYF.